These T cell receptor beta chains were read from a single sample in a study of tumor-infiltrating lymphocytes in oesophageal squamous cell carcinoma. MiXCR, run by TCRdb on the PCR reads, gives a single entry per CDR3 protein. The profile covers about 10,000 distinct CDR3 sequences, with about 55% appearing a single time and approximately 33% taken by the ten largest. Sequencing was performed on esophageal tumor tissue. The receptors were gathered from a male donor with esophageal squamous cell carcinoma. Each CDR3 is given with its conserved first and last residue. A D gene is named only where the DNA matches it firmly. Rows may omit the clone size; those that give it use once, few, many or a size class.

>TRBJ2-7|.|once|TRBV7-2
CASSPGVGLAYEQYF
TGTGCCAGCAGCCCAGGGGTAGGACTAGCCTACGAGCAGTACTTC
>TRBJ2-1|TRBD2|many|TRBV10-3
CAIGGLAGVNEQFF
TGTGCCATCGGGGGACTAGCGGGGGTCAATGAGCAGTTCTTC
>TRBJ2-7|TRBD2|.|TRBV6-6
CASSAQLAGREQYF
TGTGCCAGCAGCGCCCAACTAGCGGGTCGGGAGCAGTACTTC
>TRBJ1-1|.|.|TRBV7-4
CASSFRERRNTEAFF
TGTGCCAGCAGCTTTCGGGAACGGCGGAACACTGAAGCTTTCTTT
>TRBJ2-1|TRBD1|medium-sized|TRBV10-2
CASRNAGGLWDEQFF
TGCGCCAGCAGGAACGCAGGGGGATTATGGGATGAGCAGTTCTTC
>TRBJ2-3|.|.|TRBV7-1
CASSSARGGLSTDTQYF
TGTGCCAGCAGCTCCGCCAGGGGGGGACTTAGCACAGATACGCAGTATTTT
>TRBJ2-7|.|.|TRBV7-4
CASSPPEYEQYF
TGTGCCAGCAGCCCCCCAGAGTACGAGCAGTACTTC
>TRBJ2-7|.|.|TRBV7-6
CASSLYSTGKNEQYF
TGTGCCAGCAGCTTATATAGTACAGGGAAAAACGAGCAGTACTTC
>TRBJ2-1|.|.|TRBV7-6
CASSLADGNEQFF
TGTGCCAGCAGCTTAGCCGACGGGAATGAGCAGTTCTTC
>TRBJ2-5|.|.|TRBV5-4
CASSLGRGKTQYF
TGTGCCAGCAGTCTGGGCAGGGGAAAGACCCAGTACTTC
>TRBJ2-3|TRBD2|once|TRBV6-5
CASSEGLADTQYF
TGTGCCAGCAGTGAAGGACTAGCAGATACGCAGTATTTT
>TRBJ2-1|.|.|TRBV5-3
CASSATRSDEQFF
TGTGCCAGCAGCGCCACTAGGTCGGATGAGCAGTTCTTC
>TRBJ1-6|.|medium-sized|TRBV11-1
CASSLFNGRNSPLHF
TGTGCCAGCAGCTTATTCAACGGAAGGAATTCACCCCTCCACTTT
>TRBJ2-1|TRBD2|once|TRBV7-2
CASSLVGTNYNEQFF
TGTGCCAGCAGCTTAGTCGGGACTAACTACAATGAGCAGTTCTTC
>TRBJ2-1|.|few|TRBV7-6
CASSFQSYNEQFF
TGTGCCAGCAGCTTTCAGTCGTACAATGAGCAGTTCTTC
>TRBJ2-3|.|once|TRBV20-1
CSARKQGARTDTQYF
TGCAGTGCTAGGAAACAGGGAGCTCGCACAGATACGCAGTATTTT
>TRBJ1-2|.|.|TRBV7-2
CASSLGLQSGYTF
TGTGCCAGCAGCCTGGGACTGCAGTCGGGCTACACCTTC
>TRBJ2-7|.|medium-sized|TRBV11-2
CASRRTGSSYEQYF
TGTGCCAGCAGAAGGACGGGGAGCTCCTACGAGCAGTACTTC
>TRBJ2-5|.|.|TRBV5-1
CASSVGQSVGETQYF
TGCGCCAGCAGCGTGGGACAAAGCGTTGGTGAGACCCAGTACTTC
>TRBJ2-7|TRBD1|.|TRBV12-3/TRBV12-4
CASSLWGQGSEQYF
TGTGCCAGCAGTTTATGGGGACAGGGATCCGAGCAGTACTTC
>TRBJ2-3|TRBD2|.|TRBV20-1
CSAIGTSGTDTQYF
TGCAGTGCTATCGGGACTAGCGGCACAGATACGCAGTATTTT
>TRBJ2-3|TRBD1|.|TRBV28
CASSLLGQGMNSDTQYF
TGTGCCAGCAGTTTACTGGGACAGGGAATGAACTCAGATACGCAGTATTTC
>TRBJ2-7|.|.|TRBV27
CASSMTPMHYEQYF
TGTGCCAGCAGTATGACCCCCATGCACTACGAGCAGTACTTC
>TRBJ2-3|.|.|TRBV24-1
CATSAPQGHTDTQYF
TGTGCCACCAGTGCCCCCCAGGGGCACACAGATACGCAGTATTTT
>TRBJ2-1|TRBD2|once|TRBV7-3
CASSLRGLASNEQFF
TGTGCCAGCAGCTTAAGGGGACTAGCCTCCAATGAGCAGTTCTTC
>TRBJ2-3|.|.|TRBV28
CASSLGPVIDTQYF
TGTGCCAGCAGTTTAGGACCCGTCATCGATACGCAGTATTTT
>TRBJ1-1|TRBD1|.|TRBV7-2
CASSLEISGTGGRRTEAFF
TGTGCCAGCAGCTTAGAAATATCTGGGACAGGGGGCCGCCGAACTGAAGCTTTCTTT
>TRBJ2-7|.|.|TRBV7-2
CASSLWFGRGRFKQYF
TGTGCCAGCAGCTTATGGTTTGGGAGGGGGCGTTTCAAGCAGTACTTC
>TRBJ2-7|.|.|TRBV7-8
CASSPRMTGSYEQYF
TGTGCCAGCAGCCCCCGGATGACCGGCTCCTACGAGCAGTACTTC
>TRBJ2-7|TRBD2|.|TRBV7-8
CASSLRGADVNEQYF
TGTGCCAGCAGCTTGCGGGGGGCCGATGTCAACGAGCAGTACTTC
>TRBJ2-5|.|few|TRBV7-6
CASSFPQGTTGELYF
TGTGCCAGCAGCTTCCCGCAGGGTACCACCGGGGAGCTGTACTTC